Only a few counts were recorded for the clone carrying this T cell receptor beta chain. The antigen remains unidentified. The germline gene is not matched at one end of the junction; a read error may be the cause. Whole-study results and caveats: Tumor memory CD4+ T cell TCR gene usage was found to cluster with blood and lymph node memory CD4+ cells and with lymph node naive CD4+ cells.

Semi-nested PCR with Nested Universal Primer A followed constant-region reverse priming of full-length variable regions. From the 5' RACE reads, TCRdb called clonotypes with MiXCR, one entry per CDR3 protein. Of just under 65,000 distinct CDR3 sequences in the sample, around a fifth were seen once. This CDR3 is 14 amino acids long. The germline CDR1 and CDR2 sequences are MDHEN and SYDVKM. The V call is TRBV28, the J call TRBJ2-7; perhaps TRBD2 as D (5 bases). Input material: memory CD4+ T cells sorted from a lymph node. Subset: memory CD4+ T cells, CD4+CD45RO+CD25-. This sequence originates from a female donor with breast cancer. The CDR3 region is CAGRPTTIPVEQYF. DNA of the CDR3: TGTGCCGGCAGACCGACTACAATACCCGTCGAGCAGTACTTC.